The T cell receptor beta chain under discussion was sequenced for a study of Graves' ophthalmopathy and Graves' hyperthyroidism. Turning to this clonotype: What it recognizes is unknown.

Findings and caveats of the study: The model's prediction of ophthalmopathy progression had approximately 68% sensitivity and around 72% specificity.

Exclusion applied to patients with other autoimmune diseases, uncontrolled infections, pregnancy or lactation. Fresh peripheral blood, around 10 ml, was the PBMC source. RNA transcripts provided the template for amplifying TCR beta CDR3 regions. First-round RT-PCR relied on HTBI primers, and a second-round multiplex PCR came next. TCRdb passed the multiplex PCR reads through MiXCR, listing each CDR3 protein once. The data contain 500,000 to 800,000 distinct CDR3 sequences, about two fifths of them singletons. Sequencing was performed on peripheral blood. The TCR was taken from an adult man with Graves' ophthalmopathy.

The CDR3 loop is CASSEGGGNTIYF. CDR3 coding DNA: TGTGCCAGCAGTGAAGGGGGCGGAAACACCATATATTTT. The J gene is TRBJ1-3, the V gene TRBV12-3 or TRBV12-4; 7 bases fit TRBD1. After removal of 5 bases from V and 4 bases from J, the junction contained 2 bases not matched to a gene. This CDR3 comprises 13 residues.